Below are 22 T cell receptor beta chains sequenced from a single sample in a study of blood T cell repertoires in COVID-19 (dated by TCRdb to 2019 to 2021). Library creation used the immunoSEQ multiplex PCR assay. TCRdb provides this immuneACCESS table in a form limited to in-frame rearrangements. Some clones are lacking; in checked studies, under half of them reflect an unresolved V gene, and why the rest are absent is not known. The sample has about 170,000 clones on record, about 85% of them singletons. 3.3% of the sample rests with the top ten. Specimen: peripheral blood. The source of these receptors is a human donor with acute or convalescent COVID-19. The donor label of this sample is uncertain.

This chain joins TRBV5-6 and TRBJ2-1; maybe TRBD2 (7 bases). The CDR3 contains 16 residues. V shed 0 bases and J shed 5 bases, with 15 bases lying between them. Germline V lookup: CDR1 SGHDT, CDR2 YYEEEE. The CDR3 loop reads CASSLALGGANNEQFF. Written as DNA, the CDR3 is TGTGCCAGCAGCTTGGCCTTAGGGGGGGCTAACAATGAGCAGTTCTTC.

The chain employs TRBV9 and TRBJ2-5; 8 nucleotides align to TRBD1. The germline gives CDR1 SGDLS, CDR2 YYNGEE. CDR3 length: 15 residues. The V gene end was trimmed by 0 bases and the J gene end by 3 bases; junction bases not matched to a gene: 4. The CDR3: CASSVGRTGKETQYF. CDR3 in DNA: TGTGCCAGCAGCGTAGGGAGGACAGGGAAAGAGACCCAGTACTTC.

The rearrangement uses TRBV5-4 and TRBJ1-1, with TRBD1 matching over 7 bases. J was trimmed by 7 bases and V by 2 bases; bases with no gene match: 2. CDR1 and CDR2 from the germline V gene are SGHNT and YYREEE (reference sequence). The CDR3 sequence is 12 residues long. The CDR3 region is CASSFQGDEAFF. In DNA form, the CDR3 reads TGTGCCAGCAGCTTTCAGGGGGATGAAGCTTTCTTT.

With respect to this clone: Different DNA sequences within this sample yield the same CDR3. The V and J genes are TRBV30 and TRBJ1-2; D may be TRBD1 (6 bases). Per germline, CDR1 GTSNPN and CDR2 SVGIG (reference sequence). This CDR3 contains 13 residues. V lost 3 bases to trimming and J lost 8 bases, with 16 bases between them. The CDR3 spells CAWSRDRPWGYTF. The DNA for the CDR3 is TGTGCCTGGAGCCGCGACAGGCCCTGGGGCTACACCTTC.

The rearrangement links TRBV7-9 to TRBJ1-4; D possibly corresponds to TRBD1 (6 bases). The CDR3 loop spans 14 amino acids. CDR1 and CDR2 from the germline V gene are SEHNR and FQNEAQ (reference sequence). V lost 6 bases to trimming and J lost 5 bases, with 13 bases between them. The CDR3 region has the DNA TGTGCCAGCAGTTCGGACAGAAAAAATGAAAAACTGTTTTTT. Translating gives CASSSDRKNEKLFF.

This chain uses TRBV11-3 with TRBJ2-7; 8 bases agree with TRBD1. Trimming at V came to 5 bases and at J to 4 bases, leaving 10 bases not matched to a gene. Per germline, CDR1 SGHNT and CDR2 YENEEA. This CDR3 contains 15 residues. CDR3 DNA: TGTGCCAGCAGCCGAACGGGACAGGAGGCATACGAGCAGTACTTC. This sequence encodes CASSRTGQEAYEQYF.

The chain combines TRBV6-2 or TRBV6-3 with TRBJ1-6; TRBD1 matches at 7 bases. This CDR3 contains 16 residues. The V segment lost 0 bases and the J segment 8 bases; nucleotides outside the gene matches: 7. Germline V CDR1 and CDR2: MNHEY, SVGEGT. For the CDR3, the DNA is TGTGCCAGCAGTTACTCTCCGGGACAGCCCTATTCACCCCTCCACTTT. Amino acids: CASSYSPGQPYSPLHF.

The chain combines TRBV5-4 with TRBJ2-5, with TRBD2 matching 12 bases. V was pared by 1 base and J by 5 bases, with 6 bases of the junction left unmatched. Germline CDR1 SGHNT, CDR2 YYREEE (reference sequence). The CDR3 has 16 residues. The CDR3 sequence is CASSLWLAGGPETQYF. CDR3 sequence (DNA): TGTGCCAGCAGCTTGTGGCTAGCGGGGGGGCCCGAGACCCAGTACTTC.

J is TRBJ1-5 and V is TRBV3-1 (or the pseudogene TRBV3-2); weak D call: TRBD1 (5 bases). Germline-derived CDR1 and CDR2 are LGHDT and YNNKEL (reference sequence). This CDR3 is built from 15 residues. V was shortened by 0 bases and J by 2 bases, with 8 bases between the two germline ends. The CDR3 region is CASSQDNRRNQPQHF. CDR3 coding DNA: TGTGCCAGCAGCCAAGATAACAGGCGCAATCAGCCCCAGCATTTT.

The chain's CDR3 is CASEPYRGREGPEAFF. The CDR3 DNA reads as TGTGCCAGCGAACCGTACAGGGGGCGCGAAGGGCCTGAAGCTTTCTTT. The chain links TRBV11-3 to TRBJ1-1; 9 bases map to TRBD1. V shed 8 bases and J 6 bases; nucleotides not matched to a gene: 16. The CDR3 is 16 residues long. Germline V gene data show CDR1 as SGHNT and CDR2 as YENEEA.

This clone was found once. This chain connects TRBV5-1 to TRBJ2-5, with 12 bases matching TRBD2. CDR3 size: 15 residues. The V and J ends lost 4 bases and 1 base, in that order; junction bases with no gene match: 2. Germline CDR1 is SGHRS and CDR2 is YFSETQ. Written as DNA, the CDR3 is TGCGCCAGCAGCCCTAGCGGGGGGGGCCAAGAGACCCAGTACTTC. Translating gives CASSPSGGGQETQYF.

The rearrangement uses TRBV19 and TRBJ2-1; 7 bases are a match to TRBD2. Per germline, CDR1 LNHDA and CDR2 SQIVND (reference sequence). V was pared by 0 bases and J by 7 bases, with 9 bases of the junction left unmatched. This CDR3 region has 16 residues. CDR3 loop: CASSIDGLEEGNEQFF. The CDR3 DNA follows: TGTGCCAGTAGTATAGATGGACTAGAGGAGGGGAATGAGCAGTTCTTC.

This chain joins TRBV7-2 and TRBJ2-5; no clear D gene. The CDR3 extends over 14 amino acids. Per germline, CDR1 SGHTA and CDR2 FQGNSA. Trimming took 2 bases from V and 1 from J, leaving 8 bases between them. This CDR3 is CASSLTAFQETQYF. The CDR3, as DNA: TGTGCCAGCAGCTTAACAGCCTTCCAAGAGACCCAGTACTTC.

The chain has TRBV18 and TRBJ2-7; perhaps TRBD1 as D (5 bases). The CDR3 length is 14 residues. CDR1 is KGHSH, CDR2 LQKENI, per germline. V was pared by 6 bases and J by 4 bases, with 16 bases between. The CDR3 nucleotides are TGTGCCAGCTCCTCCAGGGCGGAATCTTACGAGCAGTACTTC. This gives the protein CASSSRAESYEQYF.

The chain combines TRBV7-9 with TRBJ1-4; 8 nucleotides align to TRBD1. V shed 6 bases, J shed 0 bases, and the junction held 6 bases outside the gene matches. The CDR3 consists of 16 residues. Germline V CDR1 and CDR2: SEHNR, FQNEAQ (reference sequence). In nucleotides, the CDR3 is TGTGCCAGCAGTCCCGACAGGGGCCCAACTAATGAAAAACTGTTTTTT. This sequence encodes CASSPDRGPTNEKLFF.

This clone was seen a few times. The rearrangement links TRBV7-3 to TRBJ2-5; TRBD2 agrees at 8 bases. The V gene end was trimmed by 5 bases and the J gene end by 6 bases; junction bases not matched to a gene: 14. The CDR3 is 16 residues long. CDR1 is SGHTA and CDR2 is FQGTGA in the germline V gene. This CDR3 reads CASSPYAGGGRKTQYF. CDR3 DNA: TGTGCCAGCAGCCCCTATGCTGGCGGGGGGCGGAAGACCCAGTACTTC.

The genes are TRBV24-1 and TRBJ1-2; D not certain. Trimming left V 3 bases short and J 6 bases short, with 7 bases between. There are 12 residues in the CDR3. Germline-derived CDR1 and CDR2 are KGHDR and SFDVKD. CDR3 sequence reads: CATSDGLNGYTF. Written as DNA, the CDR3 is TGTGCCACCAGTGATGGGCTTAATGGCTACACCTTC.

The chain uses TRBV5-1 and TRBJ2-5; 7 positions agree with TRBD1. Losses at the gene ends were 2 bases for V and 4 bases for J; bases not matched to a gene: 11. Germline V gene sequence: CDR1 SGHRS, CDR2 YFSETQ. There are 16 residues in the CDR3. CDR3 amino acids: CASSFSLYRGAETQYF. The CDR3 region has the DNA TGCGCCAGCAGCTTTTCATTGTACAGGGGAGCAGAGACCCAGTACTTC. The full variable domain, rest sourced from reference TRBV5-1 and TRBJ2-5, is KAGVTQTPRYLIKTRGQQVTLSCSPISGHRSVSWYQQTPGQGLQFLFEYFSETQRNKGNFPGRFSGRQFSNSRSEMNVSTLELGDSALYLCASSFSLYRGAETQYFGPGTRLLVL.

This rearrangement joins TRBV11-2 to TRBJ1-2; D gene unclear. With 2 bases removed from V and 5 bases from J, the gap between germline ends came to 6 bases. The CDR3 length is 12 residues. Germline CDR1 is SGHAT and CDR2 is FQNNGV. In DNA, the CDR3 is TGTGCCAGCAGCTTACCAGCGTATGGCTACACCTTC. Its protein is CASSLPAYGYTF. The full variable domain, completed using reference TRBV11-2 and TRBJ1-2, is EAGVAQSPRYKIIEKRQSVAFWCNPISGHATLYWYQQILGQGPKLLIQFQNNGVVDDSQLPKDRFSAERLKGVDSTLKIQPAKLEDSAVYLCASSLPAYGYTFGSGTRLTVV.

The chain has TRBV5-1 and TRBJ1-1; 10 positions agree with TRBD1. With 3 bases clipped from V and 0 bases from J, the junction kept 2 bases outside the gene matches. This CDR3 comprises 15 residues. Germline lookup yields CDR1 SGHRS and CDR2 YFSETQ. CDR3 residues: CASSWTGGMNTEAFF. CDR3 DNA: TGCGCCAGCAGCTGGACAGGGGGTATGAACACTGAAGCTTTCTTT.

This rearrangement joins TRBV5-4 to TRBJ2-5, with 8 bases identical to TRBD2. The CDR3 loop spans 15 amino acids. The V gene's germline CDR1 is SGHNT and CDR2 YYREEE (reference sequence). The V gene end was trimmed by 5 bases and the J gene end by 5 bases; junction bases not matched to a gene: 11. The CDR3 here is CASSRGGAPAETQYF. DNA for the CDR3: TGTGCCAGCAGTCGGGGGGGGGCTCCGGCGGAGACCCAGTACTTC.

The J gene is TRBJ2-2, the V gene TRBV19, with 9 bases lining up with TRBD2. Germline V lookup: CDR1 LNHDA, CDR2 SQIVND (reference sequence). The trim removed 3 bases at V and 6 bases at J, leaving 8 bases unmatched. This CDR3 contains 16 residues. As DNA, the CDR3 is TGTGCCAGTAGTATGGGCGGGGGGGCTCTCGCCGGGGAGCTGTTTTTT. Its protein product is CASSMGGGALAGELFF.